This TCR beta chain came from a study of OX40 agonist ivuxolimab in advanced cancers. The wider study: Patients received ivuxolimab, an agonistic anti-OX40 (CD134) antibody. Patient treatment consisted of intravenous ivuxolimab administration every 2 weeks at 0.01 to 10 mg/kg. Males comprised around four fifths of the group, whose mean age was about 61 years (range roughly 20 to 85). Study-level results: Antigens targeted by the expanded peripheral T cells were not determined.

A remark on this clone: Its antigen is as yet unknown.

Using immunoSEQ multiplex PCR, the repertoire was profiled, and TCRdb retains in-frame clones only, with some absent. The sample lists around 43,000 clones, around nine tenths occurring once. The CDR3 has 13 amino acids. Germline values: CDR1 MNHEY, CDR2 SMNVEV (reference sequence). Trimming removed 3 bases at V and 6 bases at J, with 11 bases between. This TCR derives from an adult with an advanced solid tumor such as melanoma, head and neck, liver or kidney cancer. The material sequenced was CD4+ or CD8+ T cells sorted from blood, taken in a trial of the OX40 agonist ivuxolimab. The rearrangement links TRBV27 to TRBJ1-1; perhaps TRBD1 as D (6 bases). This chain's CDR3 is CASSFLQGPEAFF. CDR3 nucleotides: TGTGCCAGCAGTTTTCTACAGGGTCCTGAAGCTTTCTTT.